This T cell receptor (beta chain) is from a study of blood T cell repertoires in COVID-19. Libraries were prepared by immunoSEQ multiplex PCR; TCRdb keeps only in-frame clonotypes and omits some of them. The sample carries over 100,000 clones, about nine tenths recorded once. Trimming cost V 7 bases and J 7 bases; bases outside gene matches: 7. CDR1 is MDHEN, CDR2 SYDVKM, per germline. This CDR3 spans 13 amino acids. V and J are TRBV28 and TRBJ2-1, with TRBD2 matching over 7 bases. Sequenced input: peripheral blood. This receptor was obtained from a man aged 50-59 years with acute or convalescent COVID-19. The CDR3 loop is CASNVGGENEQFF. CDR3 DNA sequence: TGTGCCAGCAACGTGGGGGGGGAAAATGAGCAGTTCTTC.